A single sample is the source of the 15 T cell receptor beta chains below, sequenced in a study of shared clonotypes between healthy human individuals. The protocol was immunoSEQ multiplex PCR, while the TCRdb copy is restricted to in-frame clones and leaves out a portion. The sample has about 2 million clones; 85% to 95% are singletons. The sequenced sample consisted of naive CD4+ T cells sorted from blood. Subset indicated: CD45RA+ positively selected. These receptors all stem from a young man in good health.

This clone was seen a handful of times. The chain joins TRBV2 to TRBJ1-5; D ambiguous. Germline loops: CDR1 SNHLY, CDR2 FYNNEI. Trimming took off 3 bases at V and 4 bases at J, with 22 bases between the two ends. The CDR3 length is 18 residues. CDR3 nucleotide sequence: TGTGCCAGCAGTGATCTATCCCGGGAGCCCCAAGGGAATCAGCCCCAGCATTTT. The encoded protein is CASSDLSREPQGNQPQHF.

V gene TRBV30 combines with J gene TRBJ1-1; the D is unclear. Germline CDR1 and CDR2: GTSNPN and SVGIG (reference sequence). V was trimmed by 7 bases and J by 0 bases, leaving 12 bases between them. This CDR3 comprises 13 residues. DNA for the CDR3: TGTGCCTCGTGGCGGGATATGAACACTGAAGCTTTCTTT. This translates into CASWRDMNTEAFF.

This rearrangement joins TRBV6-1 to TRBJ2-7, with D uncertain. CDR3 length equals 16 residues. Germline-derived CDR1 and CDR2 are MNHNS and SASEGT. Trimming removed 3 bases from V and 2 bases from J, with 17 bases in between. This chain's CDR3 is CASSDKGEGRAYEQYF. DNA of the CDR3: TGTGCCAGCAGTGATAAAGGTGAAGGCAGAGCCTACGAGCAGTACTTC.

The chain couples TRBV18 to TRBJ2-7, with a weak D call TRBD2 (6 bases). This CDR3 contains 15 residues. The germline V and J ends were trimmed by 5 bases and 6 bases, with 20 bases remaining between them. Germline assignment: CDR1 KGHSH and CDR2 LQKENI. The CDR3 nucleotides are TGTGCCAGCTCATATGCGGGGCACCACTTCGCCGAGCAGTACTTC. It specifies CASSYAGHHFAEQYF.

The CDR3 coding sequence is TGTGCCAGTAGTATAGCCCCTCGTTCACCCCTCCACTTT. It specifies CASSIAPRSPLHF. The chain joins TRBV19 to TRBJ1-6, with no clear D. This CDR3 spans 13 amino acids. Trimming pared 1 base from V and 9 bases from J, leaving 7 bases between. The germline V gene has CDR1 LNHDA and CDR2 SQIVND (reference sequence).

Worth noting for this clone: The same CDR3 can be traced to other DNA sequences in this sample. The chain employs TRBV5-4 and TRBJ2-7; 7 nucleotides match TRBD2. Germline CDR1 SGHNT, CDR2 YYREEE (reference sequence). V lost 0 bases, J lost 2 bases, and 5 bases stayed unmatched. CDR3 length: 15 residues. The CDR3 bases are TGTGCCAGCAGCTTGGATGGGGGAGGGGCCTACGAGCAGTACTTC. It encodes CASSLDGGGAYEQYF.

This rearrangement joins TRBV14 to TRBJ1-3; D is ambiguous. V was cut by 0 bases and J by 0 bases, with 15 bases left in between. CDR1 SGHDN and CDR2 FVKESK come from the germline V gene. This CDR3 has 18 amino acids. The CDR3 DNA reads TGTGCCAGCAGCCAAGATCGGCACCGAAGCTTCTCTGGAAACACCATATATTTT. It encodes CASSQDRHRSFSGNTIYF.

V and J are TRBV5-1 and TRBJ1-1; 7 bases line up with TRBD1. Germline V gene sequence: CDR1 SGHRS, CDR2 YFSETQ. The CDR3 spans 14 residues. With V trimmed by 4 bases and J by 5 bases, 8 bases remained unmatched. The CDR3 loop reads CASSALGQETEAFF. The CDR3 DNA is TGCGCCAGCAGCGCCCTAGGACAGGAAACTGAAGCTTTCTTT.

The chain joins TRBV19 to TRBJ2-5, with D tentatively TRBD2 (7 bases). CDR3 length: 14 amino acids. V was cut by 6 bases and J by 6 bases, with 17 bases left in between. The V gene's germline CDR1 is LNHDA and CDR2 SQIVND (reference sequence). CDR3 sequence reads: CASSPGEGEKTQYF. In DNA form, the CDR3 reads TGTGCCAGTAGCCCAGGGGAGGGGGAAAAGACCCAGTACTTC.

V is TRBV7-6 and J is TRBJ1-1; D is ambiguous. V dropped 6 bases and J dropped 0 bases, with 14 bases sitting between them. CDR1 and CDR2 (germline): SGHVS, FNYEAQ. This CDR3 has 15 residues. This CDR3 is CASRPHFGMNTEAFF. The CDR3 bases are TGTGCCAGCAGGCCCCATTTTGGCATGAACACTGAAGCTTTCTTT. Full variable domain (missing parts from reference TRBV7-6 and TRBJ1-1): GAGVSQSPRYKVTKRGQDVALRCDPISGHVSLYWYRQALGQGPEFLTYFNYEAQQDKSGLPNDRFSAERPEGSISTLTIQRTEQRDSAMYRCASRPHFGMNTEAFFGQGTRLTVV.

The genes are TRBV7-3 and TRBJ2-5; 8 nucleotides match TRBD2. CDR3 length: 16 amino acids. After removal of 5 bases from V and 7 bases from J, the junction contained 15 bases not matched to a gene. Per germline, CDR1 SGHTA and CDR2 FQGTGA. The CDR3 nucleotides read TGTGCCAGCAGCCTTGGGTACGGGGGGGCCCTTGGGACCCAGTACTTC. This sequence encodes CASSLGYGGALGTQYF.

V is TRBV30 and J is TRBJ1-2; D gene ambiguous. The CDR3 totals 13 residues. Trimming pared 4 bases from V and 2 bases from J, leaving 11 bases between. The V gene's germline CDR1 is GTSNPN and CDR2 SVGIG (reference sequence). CDR3 sequence (DNA): TGTGCCTGGACCCCCCATCGCAACTATGGCTACACCTTC. Translation gives CAWTPHRNYGYTF.

J is TRBJ2-3 and V is TRBV10-2, with TRBD1 as a possible D gene (5 bases). Germline-derived CDR1 and CDR2 are WSHSY and SAAADI. The CDR3 runs to 14 residues. V was trimmed by 4 bases and J by 5 bases, leaving 13 bases between them. In DNA, the CDR3 is TGCGCCAGCAGTGTAGGGGTGACGGGAGATACGCAGTATTTT. It specifies CASSVGVTGDTQYF.

The gene calls are TRBV5-6 and TRBJ2-3; 11 positions match TRBD2. CDR1 is SGHDT and CDR2 is YYEEEE in the germline V gene. CDR3 length: 16 amino acids. The V and J ends lost 4 bases and 2 bases, in that order; junction bases with no gene match: 6. The CDR3 DNA reads TGTGCCAGCAGCGGGGAACTAGCGGGGGACACAGATACGCAGTATTTT. Its translation is CASSGELAGDTDTQYF.

This clone was seen a single time. The chain has TRBV2 and TRBJ1-5; TRBD1 matches 8 bases. The CDR3 is made up of 15 amino acids. Germline V gene data show CDR1 as SNHLY and CDR2 as FYNNEI. The J segment lost 2 bases and the V segment lost 5 bases, leaving 5 bases of the junction unmatched. The CDR3 here is CASSSGGWGNQPQHF. The CDR3 DNA sequence: TGTGCCAGCAGTTCAGGGGGCTGGGGCAATCAGCCCCAGCATTTT.